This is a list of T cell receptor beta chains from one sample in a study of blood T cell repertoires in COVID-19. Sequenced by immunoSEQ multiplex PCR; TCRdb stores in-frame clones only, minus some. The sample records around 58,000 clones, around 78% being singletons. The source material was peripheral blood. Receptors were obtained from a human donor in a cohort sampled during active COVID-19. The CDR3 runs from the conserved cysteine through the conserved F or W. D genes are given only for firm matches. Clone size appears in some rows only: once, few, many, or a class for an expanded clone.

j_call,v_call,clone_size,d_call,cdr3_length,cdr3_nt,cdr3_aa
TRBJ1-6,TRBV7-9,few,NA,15,TGTGCCACCTCCTTAGACAGCGATTATAATTCACCCCTCCACTTT,CATSLDSDYNSPLHF
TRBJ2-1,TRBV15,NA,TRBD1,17,TGTGCCACCAGCAGCTCGACGCCGGGACAGGGGTACAATGAGCAGTTCTTC,CATSSSTPGQGYNEQFF
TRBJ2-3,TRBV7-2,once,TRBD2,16,TGTGCCAGCAGCTTAGTTACTAGCGGGGGCACAGATACGCAGTATTTT,CASSLVTSGGTDTQYF
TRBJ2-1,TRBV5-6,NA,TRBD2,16,TGTGCCAGCAGCTTTGGCCAGCGGGGGGGCCTCAATGAGCAGTTCTTC,CASSFGQRGGLNEQFF
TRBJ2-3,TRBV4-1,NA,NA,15,TGCGCCAGCAGCCGTCCCCGGGCCGGGGGAGAGACGCAGTATTTT,CASSRPRAGGETQYF
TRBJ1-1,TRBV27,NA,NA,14,TGTGCCAGCAGTTTCCGGTTAATTGACACTGAAGCTTTCTTT,CASSFRLIDTEAFF
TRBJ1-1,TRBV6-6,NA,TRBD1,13,TGTGCCAGCAGACCGGGACAGGGAACTGAAGCTTTCTTT,CASRPGQGTEAFF
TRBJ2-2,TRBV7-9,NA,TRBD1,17,TGTGCCAGCAGCTTTAGTCCCGGGACAGCGAACACCGGGGAGCTGTTTTTT,CASSFSPGTANTGELFF
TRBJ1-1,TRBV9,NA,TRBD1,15,TGTGCCAGCAGCGTAGAGGGGGCGATGAACACTGAAGCTTTCTTT,CASSVEGAMNTEAFF
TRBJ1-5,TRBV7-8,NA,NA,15,TGTGCCAGCAGCCGAAGGGAGGGGTCGGATCAGCCCCAGCATTTT,CASSRREGSDQPQHF
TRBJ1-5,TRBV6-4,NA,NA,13,TGTGCCAGCAGTGAGAATTGGGGAGGACCCCAGCATTTT,CASSENWGGPQHF
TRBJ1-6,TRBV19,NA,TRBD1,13,TGTGCCAGCCGGGACAGGGAAAATTCACCCCTCCACTTT,CASRDRENSPLHF
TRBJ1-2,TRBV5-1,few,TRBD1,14,TGCGCCAGCAGCCCGAGGGACAGTAACTATGGCTACACCTTC,CASSPRDSNYGYTF
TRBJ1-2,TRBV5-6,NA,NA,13,TGTGCCAGCAGCTTGACAGCCCGGGGTGGCTACACCTTC,CASSLTARGGYTF
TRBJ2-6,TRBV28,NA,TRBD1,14,TGTGCCAGCCAAACAGGGGCCGGGGCCAACGTCCTGACTTTC,CASQTGAGANVLTF
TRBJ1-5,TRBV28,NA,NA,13,TGTGCCAGCAGTTTAATGGGCCCACAGCCCCAGCATTTT,CASSLMGPQPQHF
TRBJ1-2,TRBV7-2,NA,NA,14,TGTGCCAGCAGCTTAAGTCAGGGGAACTATGGCTACACCTTC,CASSLSQGNYGYTF
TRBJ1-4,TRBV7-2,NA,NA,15,TGTGCCAGCAGCCTTCCAGGGTTCCCTAATGAAAAACTGTTTTTT,CASSLPGFPNEKLFF
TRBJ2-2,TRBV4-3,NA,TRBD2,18,TGCGCCAGCAGCCAAGAGCTAGCGGGGGAGTTGTACACCGGGGAGCTGTTTTTT,CASSQELAGELYTGELFF
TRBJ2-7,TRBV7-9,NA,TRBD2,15,TGTGCCAGCAGCTTAGTCGGACTAGCGACGCAAGAGCAGTACTTC,CASSLVGLATQEQYF
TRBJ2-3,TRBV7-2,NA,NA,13,TGTGCCAGCAGCCTGCGTGAGGGAGATACGCAGTATTTT,CASSLREGDTQYF
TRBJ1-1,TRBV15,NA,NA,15,TGTGCCACCAGCAAAAACCCACAGGCGAACACTGAAGCTTTCTTT,CATSKNPQANTEAFF
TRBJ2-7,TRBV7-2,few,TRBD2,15,TGTGCCAGCAGCGATAGCGGGGGGAGCTCCTACGAGCAGTACTTC,CASSDSGGSSYEQYF
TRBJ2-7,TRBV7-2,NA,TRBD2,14,TGTGCCAGCAGCCTGGGGGGGAACTCCTACGAGCAGTACTTC,CASSLGGNSYEQYF